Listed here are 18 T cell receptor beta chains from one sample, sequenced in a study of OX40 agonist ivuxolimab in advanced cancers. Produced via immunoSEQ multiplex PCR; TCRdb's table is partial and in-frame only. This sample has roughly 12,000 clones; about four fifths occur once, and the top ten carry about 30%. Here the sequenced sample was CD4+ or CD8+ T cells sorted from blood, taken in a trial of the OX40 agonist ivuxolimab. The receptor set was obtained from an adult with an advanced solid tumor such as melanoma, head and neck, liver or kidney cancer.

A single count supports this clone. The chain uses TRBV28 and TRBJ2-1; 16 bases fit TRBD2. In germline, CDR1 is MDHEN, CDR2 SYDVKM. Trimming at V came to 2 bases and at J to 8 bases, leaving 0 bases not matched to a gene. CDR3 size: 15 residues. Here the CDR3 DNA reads TGTGCCAGCAGTTTAGGGACTAGCGGGGGGGATGAGCAGTTCTTC. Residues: CASSLGTSGGDEQFF.

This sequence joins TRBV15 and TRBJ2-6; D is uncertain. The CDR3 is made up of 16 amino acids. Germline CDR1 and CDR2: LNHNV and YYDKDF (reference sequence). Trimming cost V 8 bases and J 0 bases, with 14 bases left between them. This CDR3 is CATGVGHLSGANVLTF. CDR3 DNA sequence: TGTGCCACCGGGGTAGGGCACCTCTCTGGGGCCAACGTCCTGACTTTC.

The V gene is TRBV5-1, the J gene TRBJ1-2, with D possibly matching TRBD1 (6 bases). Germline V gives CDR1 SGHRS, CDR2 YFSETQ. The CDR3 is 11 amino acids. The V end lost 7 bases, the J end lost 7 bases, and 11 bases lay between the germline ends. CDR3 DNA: TGCGCCAGCTCTCGGGGGGCTGGCTACACCTTC. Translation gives CASSRGAGYTF.

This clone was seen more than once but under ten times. The CDR3 DNA reads as TGCGCCAGCAGCGGGACAGGGGGCTCAGGAAAACACTCCTACGAGCAGTACTTC. This gives the protein CASSGTGGSGKHSYEQYF. The chain is built from TRBV10-1 and TRBJ2-7, with TRBD1 matching 12 bases. Trimming at V came to 6 bases and at J to 0 bases, leaving 12 bases not matched to a gene. The CDR3 has 18 amino acids. Germline V gives CDR1 WNHNN, CDR2 SYGVQD (reference sequence).

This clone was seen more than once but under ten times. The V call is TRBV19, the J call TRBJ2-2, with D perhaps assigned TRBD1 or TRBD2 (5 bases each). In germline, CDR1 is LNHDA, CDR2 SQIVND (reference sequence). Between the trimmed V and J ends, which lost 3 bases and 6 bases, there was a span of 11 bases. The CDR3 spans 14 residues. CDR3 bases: TGTGCCAGTAGTATCTACGGGGCATCCGGGGAGCTGTTTTTT. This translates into CASSIYGASGELFF.

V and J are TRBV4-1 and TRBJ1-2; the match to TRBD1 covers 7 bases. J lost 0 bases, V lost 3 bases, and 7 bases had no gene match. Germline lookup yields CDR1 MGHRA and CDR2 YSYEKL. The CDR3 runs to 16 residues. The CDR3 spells CASSQHRDSPNYGYTF. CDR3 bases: TGCGCCAGCAGCCAGCACCGGGACAGCCCTAACTATGGCTACACCTTC.

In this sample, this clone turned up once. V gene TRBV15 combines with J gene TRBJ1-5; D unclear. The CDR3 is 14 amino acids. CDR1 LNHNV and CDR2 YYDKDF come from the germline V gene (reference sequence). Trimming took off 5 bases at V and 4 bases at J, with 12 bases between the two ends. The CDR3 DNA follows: TGTGCCACCAGCTCCCCCGGCGGGAATCAGCCCCAGCATTTT. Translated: CATSSPGGNQPQHF.

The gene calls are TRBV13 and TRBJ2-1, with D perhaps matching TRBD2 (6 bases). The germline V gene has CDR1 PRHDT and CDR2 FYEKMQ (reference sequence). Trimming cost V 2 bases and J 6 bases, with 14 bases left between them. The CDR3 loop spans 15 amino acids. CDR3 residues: CASSLWEVFGNEQFF. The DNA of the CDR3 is TGTGCCAGCAGCTTATGGGAGGTTTTCGGCAATGAGCAGTTCTTC.

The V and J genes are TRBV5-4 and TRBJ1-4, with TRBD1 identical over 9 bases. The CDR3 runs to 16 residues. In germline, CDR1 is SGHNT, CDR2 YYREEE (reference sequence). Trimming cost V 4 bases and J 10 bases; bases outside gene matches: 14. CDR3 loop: CASSDRRGTGRGKLFF. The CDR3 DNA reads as TGTGCCAGCAGCGACAGACGGGGGACAGGGCGCGGAAAACTGTTTTTT. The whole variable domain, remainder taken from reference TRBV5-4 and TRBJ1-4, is ETGVTQSPTHLIKTRGQQVTLRCSSQSGHNTVSWYQQALGQGPQFIFQYYREEENGRGNFPPRFSGLQFPNYSSELNVNALELDDSALYLCASSDRRGTGRGKLFFGSGTQLSVL.

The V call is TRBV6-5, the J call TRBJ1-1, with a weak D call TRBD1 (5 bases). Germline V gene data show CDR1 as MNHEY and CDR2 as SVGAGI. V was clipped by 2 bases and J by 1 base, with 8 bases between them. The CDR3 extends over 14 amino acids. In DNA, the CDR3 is TGTGCCAGCAGTTACGGGACCGCGAACACTGAAGCTTTCTTT. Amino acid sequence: CASSYGTANTEAFF.

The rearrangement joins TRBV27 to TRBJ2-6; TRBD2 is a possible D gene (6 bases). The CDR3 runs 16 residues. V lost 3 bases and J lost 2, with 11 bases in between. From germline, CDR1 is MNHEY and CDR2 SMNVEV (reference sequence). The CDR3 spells CASSFGGVPGANVLTF. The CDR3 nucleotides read TGTGCCAGCAGTTTTGGCGGGGTTCCTGGGGCCAACGTCCTGACTTTC.

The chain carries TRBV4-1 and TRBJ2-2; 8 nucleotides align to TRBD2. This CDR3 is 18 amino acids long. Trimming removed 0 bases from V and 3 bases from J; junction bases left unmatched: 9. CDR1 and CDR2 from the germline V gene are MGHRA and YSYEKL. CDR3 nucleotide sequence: TGCGCCAGCAGCCAAGAGTTCGCGGGGGGTTTCTACACCGGGGAGCTGTTTTTT. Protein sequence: CASSQEFAGGFYTGELFF.

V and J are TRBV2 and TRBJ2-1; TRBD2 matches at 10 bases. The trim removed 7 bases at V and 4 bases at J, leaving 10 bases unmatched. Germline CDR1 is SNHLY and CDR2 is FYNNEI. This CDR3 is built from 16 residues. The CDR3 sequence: CASTTSGLHPYNEQFF. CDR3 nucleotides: TGTGCCAGCACGACTAGCGGGCTTCACCCTTACAATGAGCAGTTCTTC.

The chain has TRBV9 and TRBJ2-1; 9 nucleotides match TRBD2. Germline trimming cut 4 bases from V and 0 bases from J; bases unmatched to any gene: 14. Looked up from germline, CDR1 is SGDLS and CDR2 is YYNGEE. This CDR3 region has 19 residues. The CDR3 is CASSPVVPSGESSYNEQFF. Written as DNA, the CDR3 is TGTGCCAGCAGCCCAGTAGTGCCTAGCGGGGAAAGCTCCTACAATGAGCAGTTCTTC.

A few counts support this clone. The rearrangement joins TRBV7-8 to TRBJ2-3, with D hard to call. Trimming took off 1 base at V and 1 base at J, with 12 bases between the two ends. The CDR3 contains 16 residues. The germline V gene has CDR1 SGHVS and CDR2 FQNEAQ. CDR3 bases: TGTGCCAGCAGCTTAGAGCAGGTTGGGGGCACAGATACGCAGTATTTT. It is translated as CASSLEQVGGTDTQYF.

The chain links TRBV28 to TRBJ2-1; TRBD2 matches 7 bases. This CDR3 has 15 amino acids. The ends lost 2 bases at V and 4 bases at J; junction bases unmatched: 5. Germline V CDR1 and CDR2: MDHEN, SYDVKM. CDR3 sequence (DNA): TGTGCCAGCAGTTTACTAGCGGAAGTATACAATGAGCAGTTCTTC. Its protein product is CASSLLAEVYNEQFF.

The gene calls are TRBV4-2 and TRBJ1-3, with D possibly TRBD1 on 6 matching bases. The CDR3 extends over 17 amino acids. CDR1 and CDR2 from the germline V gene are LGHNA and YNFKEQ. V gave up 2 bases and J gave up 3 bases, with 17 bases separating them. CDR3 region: CASSQTQGKSFGNTIYF. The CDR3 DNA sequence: TGTGCCAGCAGCCAAACACAGGGTAAATCCTTTGGAAACACCATATATTTT.

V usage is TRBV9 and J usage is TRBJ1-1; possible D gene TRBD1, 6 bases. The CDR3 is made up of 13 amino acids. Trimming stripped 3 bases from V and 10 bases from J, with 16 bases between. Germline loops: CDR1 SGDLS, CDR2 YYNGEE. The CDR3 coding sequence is TGTGCCAGCAGCGGGACAGCGGAAAGAGGAGCTTTCTTT. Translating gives CASSGTAERGAFF.